This T cell receptor beta chain was captured by sequencing in a study of T cells in localized non-small cell lung cancer. Study-level findings and limits: A median of 57 clones ranked among the top 100 in tumor appeared in adjacent lung. Uninvolved adjacent lung showed higher T cell clonality than tumor. One tumor region alone was sequenced, and heterogeneity therefore remains possible.

Produced via immunoSEQ multiplex PCR; TCRdb's table is partial and in-frame only. The data show about 52,000 clones, approximately 86% seen once. Remarks on this clone: No antigen is known for it.

The specimen comprised PBMCs, sampled before any cancer treatment. This clonotype was obtained from a female donor with stage II lung adenocarcinoma.

This CDR3 reads CAWTGTGVTGELFF. CDR3 nucleotides: TGTGCCTGGACCGGGACAGGGGTCACCGGGGAGCTGTTTTTT. The chain is built from TRBV30 and TRBJ2-2, with 10 positions matching TRBD1. V shed 4 bases and J 4 bases; nucleotides not matched to a gene: 3. The CDR3 totals 14 residues. The germline gives CDR1 GTSNPN, CDR2 SVGIG (reference sequence).